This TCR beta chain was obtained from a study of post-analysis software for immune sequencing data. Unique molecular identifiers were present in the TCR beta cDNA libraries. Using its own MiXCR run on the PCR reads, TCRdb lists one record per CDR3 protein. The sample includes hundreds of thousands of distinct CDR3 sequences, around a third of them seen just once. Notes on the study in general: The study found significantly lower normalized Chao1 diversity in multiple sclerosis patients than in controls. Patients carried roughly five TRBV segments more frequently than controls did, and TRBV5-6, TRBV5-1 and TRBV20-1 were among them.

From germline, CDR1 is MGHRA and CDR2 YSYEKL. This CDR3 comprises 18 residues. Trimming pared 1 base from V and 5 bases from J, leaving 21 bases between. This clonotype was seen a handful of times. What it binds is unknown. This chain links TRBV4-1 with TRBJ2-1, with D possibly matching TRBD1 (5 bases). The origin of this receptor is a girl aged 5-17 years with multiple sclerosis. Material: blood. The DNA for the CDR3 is TGCGCCAGCAGCCAAGGTGTCTGGGGCAGGGCAGTGGACAATGAGCAGTTCTTC. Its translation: CASSQGVWGRAVDNEQFF.